These 13 T cell receptor beta chains were sequenced from one sample in a study of shared clonotypes between healthy human individuals. Here immunoSEQ multiplex PCR was the method, and the copy in TCRdb shows in-frame clones only, minus some. The table records roughly 1 million clones, approximately 76% of them present only once. The sequenced material came from memory CD4+ T cells sorted from blood. The subset is: CD45RA-negative fraction. The receptors stem from a man aged 18 to 29 in good health.

The chain couples TRBV6-1 to TRBJ2-1, with a tentative D call TRBD2 (5 bases). From germline, CDR1 is MNHNS and CDR2 SASEGT. V lost 8 bases to trimming and J lost 6 bases, with 11 bases between them. This CDR3 has 12 amino acids. The CDR3 sequence is CASGGDVNEQFF. For the CDR3, the DNA is TGTGCCAGCGGAGGAGACGTCAATGAGCAGTTCTTC.

The chain employs TRBV7-9 and TRBJ2-4, with D perhaps TRBD1 (6 bases). The CDR3 is 14 amino acids. Germline CDR1 reads SEHNR; CDR2 reads FQNEAQ (reference sequence). Trimming took off 3 bases at V and 2 bases at J, with 8 bases between the two ends. For the CDR3, the DNA is TGTGCCAGCAGCTTCCAGGGGCCCAAAAACATTCAGTACTTC. This codes for CASSFQGPKNIQYF. The full variable domain, completed using reference TRBV7-9 and TRBJ2-4, is DTGVSQNPRHKITKRGQNVTFRCDPISEHNRLYWYRQTLGQGPEFLTYFQNEAQLEKSRLLSDRFSAERPKGSFSTLEIQRTEQGDSAMYLCASSFQGPKNIQYFGAGTRLSVL.

The rearrangement uses TRBV19 and TRBJ2-5; 10 positions match TRBD2. Germline CDR1 is LNHDA and CDR2 is SQIVND (reference sequence). Trimming cost V 5 bases and J 5 bases; bases outside gene matches: 5. This CDR3 is built from 14 residues. Written as DNA, the CDR3 is TGTGCCAGTAGTCCGCTAGCGGGAGAGGAGACCCAGTACTTC. Its protein is CASSPLAGEETQYF.

A few counts support this clone. The chain employs TRBV6-1 and TRBJ1-1; D is possibly TRBD1 (6 bases). The CDR3 runs to 13 residues. The V end lost 10 bases, the J end lost 1 base, and 13 bases lay between the germline ends. CDR1 and CDR2 from the germline V gene are MNHNS and SASEGT. CDR3 loop: CATKGQPNTEAFF. The CDR3 DNA reads TGTGCCACCAAGGGACAACCGAACACTGAAGCTTTCTTT.

This chain joins TRBV28 and TRBJ1-5; D unclear. CDR3 length: 14 amino acids. V lost 1 base, J lost 10 bases, and 14 bases lay in between. Germline V lookup: CDR1 MDHEN, CDR2 SYDVKM. The CDR3 DNA follows: TGTGCCAGCAGTTTATTAGATAGTGTTTTACCCCAGCATTTT. Translating it yields CASSLLDSVLPQHF.

J is TRBJ1-2 and V is TRBV2; no clear D gene. Germline V gene data show CDR1 as SNHLY and CDR2 as FYNNEI. The CDR3 has 12 residues. The ends were cut back, 4 bases at V and 4 bases at J, with 7 bases in the middle. The CDR3 nucleotides are TGTGCCAGCAGTGGTAAAGCCTATGGCTACACCTTC. Protein sequence: CASSGKAYGYTF.

The chain links TRBV9 to TRBJ1-2, with D tentatively TRBD1 (6 bases). Germline loops: CDR1 SGDLS, CDR2 YYNGEE. V was cut by 4 bases and J by 3 bases, with 13 bases left in between. The CDR3 covers 14 residues. CDR3: CASSQGWGYYGYTF. The CDR3 nucleotides read TGTGCCAGCAGCCAGGGGTGGGGATACTATGGCTACACCTTC.

This clone was counted between two and nine times. The chain joins TRBV11-2 to TRBJ1-6, with unresolved D. Germline lookup yields CDR1 SGHAT and CDR2 FQNNGV. The CDR3 totals 12 residues. V was trimmed by 3 bases and J by 9 bases, leaving 6 bases between them. Here the CDR3 DNA reads TGTGCCAGCAGCTTTCAGGCTTCACCCCTCCACTTT. Translation: CASSFQASPLHF.

This chain uses TRBV2 with TRBJ1-5; TRBD1 aligns across 10 bases. The length of the CDR3 is 15 residues. The J segment lost 6 bases and the V segment lost 6 bases, leaving 8 bases of the junction unmatched. The germline gives CDR1 SNHLY, CDR2 FYNNEI. As DNA, the CDR3 is TGTGCCAGCAGAGAGACAGGGGGCGCGGGTCAGCCCCAGCATTTT. Amino acids: CASRETGGAGQPQHF. Complete variable domain (other parts from reference TRBV2 and TRBJ1-5): EPEVTQTPSHQVTQMGQEVILRCVPISNHLYFYWYRQILGQKVEFLVSFYNNEISEKSEIFDDQFSVERPDGSNFTLKIRSTKLEDSAMYFCASRETGGAGQPQHFGDGTRLSIL.

V and J are TRBV2 and TRBJ2-5; 7 nucleotides agree with TRBD1. Germline assignment: CDR1 SNHLY and CDR2 FYNNEI. The CDR3 covers 19 residues. V was clipped by 6 bases and J by 1 base; unmatched bases: 20. The CDR3 region is CASRERGGRGNLGQETQYF. DNA for the CDR3: TGTGCCAGCAGGGAAAGGGGTGGCAGGGGGAACCTTGGCCAAGAGACCCAGTACTTC. Full variable domain (rest looked up from reference TRBV2 and TRBJ2-5): EPEVTQTPSHQVTQMGQEVILRCVPISNHLYFYWYRQILGQKVEFLVSFYNNEISEKSEIFDDQFSVERPDGSNFTLKIRSTKLEDSAMYFCASRERGGRGNLGQETQYFGPGTRLLVL.

Comments on this clone: A read error may account for a junction end that differs from germline. The chain is built from TRBV6-1 and TRBJ1-3; 9 nucleotides align to TRBD1. Germline V CDR1 and CDR2: MNHNS, SASEGT. The CDR3 sequence is 12 residues long. The CDR3 nucleotides are TGTGCCAGCAGTGCTGGGACAGGGCCGCCTCTCTTT. This translates into CASSAGTGPPLF.

The chain combines TRBV5-4 with TRBJ2-7; D gene uncertain. Germline CDR1 is SGHNT and CDR2 is YYREEE (reference sequence). The CDR3 contains 12 residues. The germline V and J ends were trimmed by 4 bases and 0 bases, with 5 bases remaining between them. The CDR3 protein is CASSGTSYEQYF. CDR3 coding DNA: TGTGCCAGCAGCGGAACCTCCTACGAGCAGTACTTC.

The gene calls are TRBV25-1 and TRBJ2-7; possibly TRBD2 for D (6 bases). Germline assignment: CDR1 MGHDK and CDR2 SYGVNS. The V and J ends lost 5 bases and 3 bases respectively, with 11 bases between them. The CDR3 is made up of 13 amino acids. CDR3 residues: CASSTRDFYEQYF. As DNA, the CDR3 is TGTGCCAGCAGTACCCGGGACTTCTACGAGCAGTACTTC.